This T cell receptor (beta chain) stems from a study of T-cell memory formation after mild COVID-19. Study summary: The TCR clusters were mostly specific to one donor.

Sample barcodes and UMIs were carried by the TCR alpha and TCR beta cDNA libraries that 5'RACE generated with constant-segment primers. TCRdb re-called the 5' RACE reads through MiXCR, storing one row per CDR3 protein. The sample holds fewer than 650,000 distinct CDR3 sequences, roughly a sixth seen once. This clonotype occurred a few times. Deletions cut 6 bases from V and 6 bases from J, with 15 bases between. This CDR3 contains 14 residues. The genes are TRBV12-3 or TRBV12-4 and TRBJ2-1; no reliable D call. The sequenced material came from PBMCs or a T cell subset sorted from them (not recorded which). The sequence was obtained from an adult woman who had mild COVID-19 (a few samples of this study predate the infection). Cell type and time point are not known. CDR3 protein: CASRSVGNANEQFF. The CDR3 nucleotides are TGTGCCAGCAGGTCCGTGGGCAATGCCAATGAGCAGTTCTTC.